Reported below is one T cell receptor beta chain. What it binds is not known. Germline V CDR1 and CDR2: MDHEN, SYDVKM. The CDR3 runs to 11 residues. This sample was included in a study of CXCR3-negative and CXCR3-positive naive CD8 T cells. cDNA libraries for TRB were generated by 5' RACE incorporating UMI labels. TCRdb reanalyzed the 5' RACE reads, giving one entry per CDR3 protein sequence and no DNA. This listing includes 23,000 or so distinct CDR3 sequences. Study-wide results and limits: In naive cells, CXCR3-negative and CXCR3-positive subsets had similar TRBV-TRBJ usage; memory cells differed.

The TCR comes from a human donor in good health. Some clones in this sample may be carry-over from other donors' samples. This chain joins TRBV28 and TRBJ2-7. The sample taken for sequencing was naive CXCR3- CD8+ T cells from blood. Sample subset: CD45RO-CCR7+CD27+CD95- naive CD8+ T cells lacking CXCR3 (TNR3-). The chain's CDR3 is CASSFTTEQYF.